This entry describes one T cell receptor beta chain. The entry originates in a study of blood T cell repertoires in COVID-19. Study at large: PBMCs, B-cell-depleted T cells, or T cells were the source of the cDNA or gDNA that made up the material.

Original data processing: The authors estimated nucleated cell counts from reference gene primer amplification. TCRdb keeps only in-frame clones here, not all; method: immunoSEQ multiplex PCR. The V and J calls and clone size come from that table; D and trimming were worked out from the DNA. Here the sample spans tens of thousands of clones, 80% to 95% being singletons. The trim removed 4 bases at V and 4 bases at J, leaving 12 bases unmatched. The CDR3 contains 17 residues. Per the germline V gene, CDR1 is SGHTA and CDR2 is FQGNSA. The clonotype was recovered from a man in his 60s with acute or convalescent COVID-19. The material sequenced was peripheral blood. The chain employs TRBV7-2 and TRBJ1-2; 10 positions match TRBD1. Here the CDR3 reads CASSSATTGGLIYGYTF. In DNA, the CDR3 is TGTGCCAGCAGCTCGGCCACGACAGGGGGCCTGATCTATGGCTACACCTTC.